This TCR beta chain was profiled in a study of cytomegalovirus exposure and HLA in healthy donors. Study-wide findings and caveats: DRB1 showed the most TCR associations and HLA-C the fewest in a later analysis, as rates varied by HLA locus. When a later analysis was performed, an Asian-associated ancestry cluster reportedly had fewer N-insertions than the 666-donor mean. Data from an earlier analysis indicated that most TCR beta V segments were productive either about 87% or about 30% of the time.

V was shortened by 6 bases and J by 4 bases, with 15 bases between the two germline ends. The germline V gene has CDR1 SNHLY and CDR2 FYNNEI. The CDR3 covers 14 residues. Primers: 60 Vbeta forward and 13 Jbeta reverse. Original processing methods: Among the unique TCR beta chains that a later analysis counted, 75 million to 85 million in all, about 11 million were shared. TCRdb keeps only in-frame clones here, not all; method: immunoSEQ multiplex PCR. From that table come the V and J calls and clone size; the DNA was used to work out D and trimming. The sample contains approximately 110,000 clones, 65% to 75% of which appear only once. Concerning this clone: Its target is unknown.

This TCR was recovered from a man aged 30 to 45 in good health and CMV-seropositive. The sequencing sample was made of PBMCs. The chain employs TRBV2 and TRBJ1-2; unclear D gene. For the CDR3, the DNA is TGTGCCAGCAGCGGTCGGGAAACCTCCTATGGCTACACCTTC. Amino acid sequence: CASSGRETSYGYTF.